This TCR beta chain is drawn from a study of cytomegalovirus exposure and HLA in healthy donors. Looking at the study overall: About 85 million unique TCR sequences came from HLA-typed donors in an early release. Researchers found that around 80% of a few hundred genotyped donors fell within the Caucasian-associated ancestry cluster.

Study-wide results and limits: According to the study, around 150 TCR beta chains were cytomegalovirus-associated. Being productive about 90% or about 30% of the time was typical of most TCR beta V segments in an earlier analysis.

The PCR used 60 Vbeta and 13 Jbeta primers. TCRdb's table, derived via immunoSEQ multiplex PCR, lists solely in-frame clones and lacks some. In the table there are 95,000 to 110,000 clones, about 85% of which are singletons. This CDR3 has 16 residues. Germline assignment: CDR1 SQVTM and CDR2 ANQGSEA. With V trimmed by 5 bases and J by 1 base, 11 bases remained unmatched. About this clone itself: What it binds is not known.

The receptor comes from a man aged 25 to 40 in good health and CMV-seronegative. The sample taken for sequencing was PBMCs. The chain combines TRBV29-1 with TRBJ2-7, with 10 bases matching TRBD1. CDR3 DNA: TGCAGCGTTCGGGAAGGGACAGGGGTTTTGTCCTACGAGCAGTACTTC. Its translation is CSVREGTGVLSYEQYF.